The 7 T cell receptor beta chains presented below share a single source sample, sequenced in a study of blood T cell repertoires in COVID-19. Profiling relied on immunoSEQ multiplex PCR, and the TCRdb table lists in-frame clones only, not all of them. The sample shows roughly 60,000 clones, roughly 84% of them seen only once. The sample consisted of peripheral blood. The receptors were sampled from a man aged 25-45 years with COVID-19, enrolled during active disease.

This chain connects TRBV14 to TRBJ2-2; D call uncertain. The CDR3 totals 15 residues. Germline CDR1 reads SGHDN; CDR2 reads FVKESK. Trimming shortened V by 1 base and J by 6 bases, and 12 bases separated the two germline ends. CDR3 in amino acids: CASSQGVRSPGELFF. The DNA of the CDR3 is TGTGCCAGCAGCCAAGGGGTTCGGAGTCCCGGGGAGCTGTTTTTT.

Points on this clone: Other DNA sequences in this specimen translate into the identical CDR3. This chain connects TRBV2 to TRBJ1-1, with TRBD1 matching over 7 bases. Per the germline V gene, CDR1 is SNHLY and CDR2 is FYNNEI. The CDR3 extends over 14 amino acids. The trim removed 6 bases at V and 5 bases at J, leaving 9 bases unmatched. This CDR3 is CASRTTGAYTEAFF. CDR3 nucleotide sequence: TGTGCCAGCAGGACTACAGGGGCCTATACTGAAGCTTTCTTT.

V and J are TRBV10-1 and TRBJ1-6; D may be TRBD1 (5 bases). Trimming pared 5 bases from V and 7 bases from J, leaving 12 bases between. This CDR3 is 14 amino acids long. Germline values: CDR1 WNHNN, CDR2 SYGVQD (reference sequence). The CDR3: CASSPGLVNSPLHF. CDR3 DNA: TGCGCCAGCAGTCCGGGACTGGTCAATTCACCCCTCCACTTT.

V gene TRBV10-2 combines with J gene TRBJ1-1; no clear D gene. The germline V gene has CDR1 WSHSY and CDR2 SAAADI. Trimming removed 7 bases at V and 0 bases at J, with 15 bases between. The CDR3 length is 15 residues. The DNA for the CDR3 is TGCGCCAGCACAAAAGAGGGCTCCATGAACACTGAAGCTTTCTTT. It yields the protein CASTKEGSMNTEAFF.

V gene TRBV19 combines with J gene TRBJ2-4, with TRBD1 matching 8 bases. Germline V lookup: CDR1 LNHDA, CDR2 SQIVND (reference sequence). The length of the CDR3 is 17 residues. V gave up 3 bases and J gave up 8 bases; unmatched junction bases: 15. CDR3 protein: CASSIWDRRRARDIQYF. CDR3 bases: TGTGCCAGTAGTATCTGGGACAGGAGACGGGCACGGGACATTCAGTACTTC. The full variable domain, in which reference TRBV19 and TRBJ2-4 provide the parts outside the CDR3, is DGGITQSPKYLFRKEGQNVTLSCEQNLNHDAMYWYRQDPGQGLRLIYYSQIVNDFQKGDIAEGYSVSREKKESFPLTVTSAQKNPTAFYLCASSIWDRRRARDIQYFGAGTRLSVL.

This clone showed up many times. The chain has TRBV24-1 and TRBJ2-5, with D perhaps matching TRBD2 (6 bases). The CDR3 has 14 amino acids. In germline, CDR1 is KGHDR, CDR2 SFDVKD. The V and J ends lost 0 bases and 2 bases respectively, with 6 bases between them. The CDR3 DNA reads TGTGCCACCAGTGATTTGGGAGGGCAAGAGACCCAGTACTTC. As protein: CATSDLGGQETQYF.

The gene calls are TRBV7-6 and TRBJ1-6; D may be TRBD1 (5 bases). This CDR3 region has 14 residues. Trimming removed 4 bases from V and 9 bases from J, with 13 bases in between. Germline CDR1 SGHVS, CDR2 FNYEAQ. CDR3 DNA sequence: TGTGCCAGCAGCTCCGATACCGGGGGTTCACCCCTCCACTTT. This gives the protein CASSSDTGGSPLHF.